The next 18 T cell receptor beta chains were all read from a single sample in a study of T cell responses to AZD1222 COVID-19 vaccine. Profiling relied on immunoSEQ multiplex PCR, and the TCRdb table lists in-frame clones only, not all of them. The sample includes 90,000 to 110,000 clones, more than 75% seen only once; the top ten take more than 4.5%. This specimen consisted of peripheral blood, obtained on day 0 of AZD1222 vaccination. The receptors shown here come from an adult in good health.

The CDR3 is CASILPNPGQGYEQYF. The DNA of the CDR3 is TGTGCCAGCATCCTTCCAAACCCGGGACAGGGGTACGAGCAGTACTTC. V gene TRBV2 combines with J gene TRBJ2-7; 10 bases align to TRBD1. V was pared by 7 bases and J by 4 bases, with 13 bases of the junction left unmatched. CDR1 and CDR2 from the germline V gene are SNHLY and FYNNEI. The CDR3 runs 16 residues.

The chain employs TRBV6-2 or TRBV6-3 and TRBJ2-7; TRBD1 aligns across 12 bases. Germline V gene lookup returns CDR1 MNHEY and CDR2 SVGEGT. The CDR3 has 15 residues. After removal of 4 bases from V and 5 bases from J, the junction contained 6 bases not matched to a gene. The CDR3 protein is CASSWPGQGAHEQYF. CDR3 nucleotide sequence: TGTGCCAGCAGTTGGCCGGGACAGGGGGCCCACGAGCAGTACTTC.

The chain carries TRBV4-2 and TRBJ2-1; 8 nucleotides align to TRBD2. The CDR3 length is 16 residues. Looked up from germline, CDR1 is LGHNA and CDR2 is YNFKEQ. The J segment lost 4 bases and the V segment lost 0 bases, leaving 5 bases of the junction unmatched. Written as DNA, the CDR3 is TGTGCCAGCAGCCAAGAATCCGGGGGGGTATACAATGAGCAGTTCTTC. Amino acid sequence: CASSQESGGVYNEQFF.

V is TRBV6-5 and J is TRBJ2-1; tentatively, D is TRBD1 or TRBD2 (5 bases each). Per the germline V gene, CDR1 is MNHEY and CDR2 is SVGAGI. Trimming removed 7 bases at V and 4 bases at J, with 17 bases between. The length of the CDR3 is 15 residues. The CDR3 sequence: CASNPLGDLYNEQFF. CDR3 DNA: TGTGCCAGCAACCCCTTAGGGGACCTATACAATGAGCAGTTCTTC.

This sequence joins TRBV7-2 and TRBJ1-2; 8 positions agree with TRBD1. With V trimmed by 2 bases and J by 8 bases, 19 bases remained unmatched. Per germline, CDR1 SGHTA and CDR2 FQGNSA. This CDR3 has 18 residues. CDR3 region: CASSLTSTGVTGSLGYTF. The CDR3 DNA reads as TGTGCCAGCAGCTTAACCTCGACAGGGGTGACTGGTTCTTTGGGCTACACCTTC.

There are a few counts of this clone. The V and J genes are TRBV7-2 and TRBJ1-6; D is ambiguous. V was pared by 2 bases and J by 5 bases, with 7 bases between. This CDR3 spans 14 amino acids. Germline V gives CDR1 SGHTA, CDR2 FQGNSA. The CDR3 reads CASSLWGDNSPLHF. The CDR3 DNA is TGTGCCAGCAGCTTATGGGGAGATAATTCACCCCTCCACTTT.

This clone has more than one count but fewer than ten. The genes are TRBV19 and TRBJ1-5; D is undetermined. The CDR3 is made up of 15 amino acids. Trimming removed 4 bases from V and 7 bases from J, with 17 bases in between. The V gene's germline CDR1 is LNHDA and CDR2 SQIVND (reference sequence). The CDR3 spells CASSNRRLDGQPQHF. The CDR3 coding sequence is TGTGCCAGTAGTAACCGGCGGCTGGATGGGCAGCCCCAGCATTTT. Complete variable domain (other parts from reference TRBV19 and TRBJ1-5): DGGITQSPKYLFRKEGQNVTLSCEQNLNHDAMYWYRQDPGQGLRLIYYSQIVNDFQKGDIAEGYSVSREKKESFPLTVTSAQKNPTAFYLCASSNRRLDGQPQHFGDGTRLSIL.

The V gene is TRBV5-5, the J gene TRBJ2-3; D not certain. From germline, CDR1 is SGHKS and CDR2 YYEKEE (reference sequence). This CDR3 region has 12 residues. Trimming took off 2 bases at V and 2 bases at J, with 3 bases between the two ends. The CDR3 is CASSFNTDTQYF. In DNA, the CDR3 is TGTGCCAGCAGCTTCAACACAGATACGCAGTATTTT.

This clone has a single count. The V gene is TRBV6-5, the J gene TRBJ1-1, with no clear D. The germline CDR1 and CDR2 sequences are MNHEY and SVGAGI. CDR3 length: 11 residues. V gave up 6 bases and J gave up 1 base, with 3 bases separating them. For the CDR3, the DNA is TGTGCCAGCAGGGAGAACACTGAAGCTTTCTTT. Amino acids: CASRENTEAFF.

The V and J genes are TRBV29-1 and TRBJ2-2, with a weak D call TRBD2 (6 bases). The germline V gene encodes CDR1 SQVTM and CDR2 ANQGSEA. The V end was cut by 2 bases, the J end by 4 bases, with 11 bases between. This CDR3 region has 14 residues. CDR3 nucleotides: TGCAGCGTTGAAAGGGACTGGCTCACCGGGGAGCTGTTTTTT. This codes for CSVERDWLTGELFF.

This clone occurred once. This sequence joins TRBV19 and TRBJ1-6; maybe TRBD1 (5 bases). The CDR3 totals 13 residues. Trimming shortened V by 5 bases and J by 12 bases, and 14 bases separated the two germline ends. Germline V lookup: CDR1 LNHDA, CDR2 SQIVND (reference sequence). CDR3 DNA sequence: TGTGCCAGTAGTTTGACAGACTTGAGACCCCTCCACTTT. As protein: CASSLTDLRPLHF.

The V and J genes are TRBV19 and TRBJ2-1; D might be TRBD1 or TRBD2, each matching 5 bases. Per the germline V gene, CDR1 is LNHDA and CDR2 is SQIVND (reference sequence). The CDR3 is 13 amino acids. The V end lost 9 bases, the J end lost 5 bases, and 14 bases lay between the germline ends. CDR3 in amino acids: CASQRDRDNEQFF. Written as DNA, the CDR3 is TGTGCCAGCCAACGGGACCGCGACAATGAGCAGTTCTTC.

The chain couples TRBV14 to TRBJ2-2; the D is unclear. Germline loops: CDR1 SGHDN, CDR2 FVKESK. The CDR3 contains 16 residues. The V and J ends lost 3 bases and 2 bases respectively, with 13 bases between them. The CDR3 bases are TGTGCCAGCAGCCATTGGAGAGGCGGAAACACCGGGGAGCTGTTTTTT. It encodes CASSHWRGGNTGELFF.

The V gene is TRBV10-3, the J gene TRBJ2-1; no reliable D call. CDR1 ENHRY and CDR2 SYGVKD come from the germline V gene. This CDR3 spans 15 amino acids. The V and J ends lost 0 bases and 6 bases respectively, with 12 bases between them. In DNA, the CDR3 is TGTGCCATCAGTGAGTCGTGGGTCCGTGCCAATGAGCAGTTCTTC. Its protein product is CAISESWVRANEQFF.

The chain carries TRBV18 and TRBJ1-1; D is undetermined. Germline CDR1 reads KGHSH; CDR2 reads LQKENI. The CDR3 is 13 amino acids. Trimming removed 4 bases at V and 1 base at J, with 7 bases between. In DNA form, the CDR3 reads TGTGCCAGCTCACGAGGCCCGAACACTGAAGCTTTCTTT. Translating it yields CASSRGPNTEAFF.

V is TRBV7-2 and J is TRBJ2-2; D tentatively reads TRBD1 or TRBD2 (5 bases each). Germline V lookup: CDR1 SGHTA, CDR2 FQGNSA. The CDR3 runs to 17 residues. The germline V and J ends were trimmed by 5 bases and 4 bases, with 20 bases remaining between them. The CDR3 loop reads CASSPFSPGTSTGELFF. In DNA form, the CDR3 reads TGTGCCAGCAGCCCCTTCTCCCCCGGGACGTCCACCGGGGAGCTGTTTTTT. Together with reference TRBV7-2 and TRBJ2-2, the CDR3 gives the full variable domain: GAGVSQSPSNKVTEKGKDVELRCDPISGHTALYWYRQSLGQGLEFLIYFQGNSAPDKSGLPSDRFSAERTGGSVSTLTIQRTQQEDSAVYLCASSPFSPGTSTGELFFGEGSRLTVL.

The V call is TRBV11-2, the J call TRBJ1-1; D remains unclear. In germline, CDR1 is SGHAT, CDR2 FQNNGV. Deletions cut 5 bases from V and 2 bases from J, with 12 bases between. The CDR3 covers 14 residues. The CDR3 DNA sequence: TGTGCCAGCAGCCCGGGATTAGGAAACACTGAAGCTTTCTTT. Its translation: CASSPGLGNTEAFF.

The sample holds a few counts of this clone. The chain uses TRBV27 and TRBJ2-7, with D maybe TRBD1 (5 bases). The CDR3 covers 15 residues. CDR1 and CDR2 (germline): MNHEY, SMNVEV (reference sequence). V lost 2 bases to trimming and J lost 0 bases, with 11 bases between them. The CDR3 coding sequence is TGTGCCAGCAGTTTAAAAGGGGCGAGCTCCTACGAGCAGTACTTC. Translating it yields CASSLKGASSYEQYF.